This paragraph covers one T cell receptor (beta chain) sequence. Its target is not known. The CDR3 is 13 amino acids. Germline V gene sequence: CDR1 DFQATT, CDR2 SNEGSKA (reference sequence). The V gene lost 5 bases and the J gene lost 5 bases, with 15 bases spanning the gap. This specimen comes from a study of identical twins. Study outcomes and limitations: Invariant MAIT and iNKT cells may have partly biased zero-insertion analyses. Monozygotic twin pairs showed more out-of-frame TCR alpha sharing than models estimated. The analysis was cross-sectional rather than longitudinal within donors. Reduced insertions were recorded for abundant cord blood beta clonotypes, with no such pattern in memory repertoires.

One entry per CDR3 protein results from TCRdb running MiXCR on the 5' RACE reads. This sample has a few hundred thousand distinct CDR3 sequences, with approximately 9.6% found just once. These records were also assigned to another study, of yellow fever vaccine responses in identical twins.

This receptor was taken from a young woman in good health. The genes are TRBV20-1 and TRBJ2-5; D tentatively reads TRBD1 or TRBD2 (5 bases each). The sequenced sample consisted of PBMCs. The CDR3 nucleotides read TGCAGTGCTGCTAAACAGGAGGTGGAGACCCAGTACTTC. Its protein is CSAAKQEVETQYF.